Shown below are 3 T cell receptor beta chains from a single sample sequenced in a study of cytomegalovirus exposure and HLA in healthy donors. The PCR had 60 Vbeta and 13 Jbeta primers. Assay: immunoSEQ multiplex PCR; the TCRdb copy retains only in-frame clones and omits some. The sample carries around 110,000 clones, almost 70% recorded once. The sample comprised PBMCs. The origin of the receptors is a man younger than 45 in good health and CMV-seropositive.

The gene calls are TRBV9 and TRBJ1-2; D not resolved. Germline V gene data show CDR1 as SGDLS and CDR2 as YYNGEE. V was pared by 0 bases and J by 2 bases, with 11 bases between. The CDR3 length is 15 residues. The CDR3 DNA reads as TGTGCCAGCAGCGTAGCAGAGGGTCCGAACTATGGCTACACCTTC. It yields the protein CASSVAEGPNYGYTF.

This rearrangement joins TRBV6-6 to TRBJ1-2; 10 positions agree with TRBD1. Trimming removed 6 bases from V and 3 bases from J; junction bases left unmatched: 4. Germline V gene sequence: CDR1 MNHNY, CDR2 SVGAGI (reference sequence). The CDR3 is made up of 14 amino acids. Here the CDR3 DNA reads TGTGCCAGCAGGGAGGGACAGGGGCACTATGGCTACACCTTC. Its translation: CASREGQGHYGYTF.

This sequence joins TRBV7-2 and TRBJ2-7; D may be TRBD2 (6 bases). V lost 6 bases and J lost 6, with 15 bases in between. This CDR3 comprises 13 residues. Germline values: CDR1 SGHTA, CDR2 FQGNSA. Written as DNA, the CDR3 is TGTGCCAGCAGTTCAGCGACTAGTACCGAGCAGTACGTC. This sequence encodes CASSSATSTEQYV.